The entry below gives a single TCR beta chain sequence along with its context. Its antigen remains unidentified. Terminally differentiated effector memory CD45RA+ cells were excluded from the naive CD8 cells, which were CD45RO-negative and positively selected for CCR7. The data were obtained in a study of shared clonotypes between healthy human individuals. General study points: Against clonotypes common to all four donors, non-shared ones had lower generation probabilities.

Researchers divided each subset's genomic DNA evenly across several immunoSEQ plates. Profiled with immunoSEQ multiplex PCR; TCRdb holds only in-frame clones, not every one. The sample records about 1.9 million clones, 93% being singletons. CDR3 size: 13 residues. The V segment lost 4 bases and the J segment 7 bases; nucleotides outside the gene matches: 7. Per germline, CDR1 MGHDK and CDR2 SYGVNS. V is TRBV25-1 and J is TRBJ2-7; TRBD2 aligns across 7 bases. This receptor was taken from a man younger than 35 in good health. Some clones in this sample may be carry-over from other donors' samples. Specimen: naive CD8+ T cells from PBMCs. DNA for the CDR3: TGTGCCAGCAGTGGAACAGTGCGGGGGGAGCAGTACTTC. Residues: CASSGTVRGEQYF.